This entry is about one TCR beta chain. This clone is a singleton in its sample. Its specific antigen is unknown. No per-base quality is available; no much larger clone lies one base away. This sample was taken from a study of T cell responses to AZD1222 COVID-19 vaccine (dated by TCRdb to about 2021). Looking at the study overall: TCR sequencing was performed for approximately 240 trial participants, of whom 207 were given two doses of AZD1222 and around 25 were given two doses of MenACWY control vaccine. Trial participants were enrolled by age into 18-55, 56-69 and 70-plus year subgroups, with roughly 150, 30 and 60 TCR-sequenced participants respectively.

The meaning of the sample's time point label: about 28 days (+/-7) after the second vaccine dose. Read against the paper, the sample's treatment or condition label means: meningococcal conjugate vaccine given as trial control. Vaccinee samples came from UK trials COV001 and COV002, including a single-blind randomized controlled phase 2/3 trial of AZD1222 (ChAdOx1 nCoV-19) in healthy adults. Trial participant PBMC samples were collected at day 0 and day 28 after the second dose for TCRbeta chain sequencing. The trim is 0 bases for V and 10 bases for J, with a gap of 18 bases between the germline ends. The cysteine opens and the phenylalanine closes a CDR3 of 15 amino acids. The CDR3 DNA has 45 bases and is translated from base 1. The CDR1 and CDR2 encoded by the germline V gene are KGHSH and LQKENI. Points the paper makes about the study in general: Conclusions about previously exposed vaccinees were limited because only six AZD1222 recipients were SARS-CoV-2 seropositive at baseline. Reportedly, almost half of the unique spike-specific TCRs recognized epitopes lying outside the regions that are mutated in the B.1.351 and B.1.1.7 variants. Vaccine-associated CD4 TCRs spanned the whole spike protein, with dominant responses in regions 160-218 and 743-854. Participants were mostly white British, with more females than males. The authors suggested clonal diversity may have been underestimated. Because no samples from the day 14 peak response were available, repertoires could be characterized only after the peak T cell response. After two AZD1222 doses, both the breadth and the depth of spike-specific TCRs were significantly higher than at day 0 and than in MenACWY recipients. In the small 56-69-year group, the increase in depth fell short of significance, most likely because of low power.

The CDR3 regions of human TCRbeta chains were subjected to immunosequencing. In the original analysis: Repertoire TCRs were checked for matches against a reference library of SARS-CoV-2-specific TCRs that had been generated using the MIRA antigen-specificity platform. Breadth was defined as the fraction of unique TCRs that were SARS-CoV-2-associated, and depth was defined as the fraction of total T cells that were SARS-CoV-2-associated. Using the MIRA data, every spike-specific TCR was mapped to the spike region that the TCR reacted to and assigned to either a CD4 or a CD8 class. Log10-transformed breadth and depth values were compared by one-way ANOVA with Sidak's multiple comparisons tests. TCRdb mirrors the immuneACCESS table, restricted to in-frame sequences. Some clones are absent from its copies; in checked studies, under half trace to an unresolved V gene, and the reason for the others is unknown. The D gene and trimming were derived from the DNA, and the V and J assignments and clone size from that table. Here the sample has 130,000 to 150,000 clones; approximately 88% occur a single time. Of the sample, approximately 5.1% is held by the ten largest clones.

Sequencing was performed on peripheral blood, taken 28 days after the second dose of the MenACWY control vaccine. This clonotype was obtained from an adult who received the MenACWY meningococcal vaccine as a control. Recombination joined TRBV18 with TRBJ1-2, and the D gene may be TRBD1, 6 bases matching. The base sequence is TGTGCCAGCTCACCACCTTCTTTACACAGGGAGTCCTACACCTTC. Its coded protein is CASSPPSLHRESYTF.